The 23 T cell receptor beta chains below were found in one sample sequenced in a study of T cells in Graves' hyperthyroidism and ophthalmopathy. TCR beta CDR3 regions were amplified from RNA. Initially, a first-round RT-PCR of the TCR CDR3 employed the HTBI primer set. A single record per CDR3 protein comes from TCRdb applying MiXCR to the multiplex PCR reads. The sample holds almost 250,000 distinct CDR3 sequences; around 26% are singletons and the top ten take about a third. Sequencing was carried out using blood. These receptors all come from a woman in her thirties or forties with Graves' ophthalmopathy.

This clonotype showed up just a few times. The rearrangement uses TRBV5-6 and TRBJ1-1; D call uncertain. The V and J ends lost 0 bases and 10 bases respectively, with 13 bases between them. The CDR3 has 13 amino acids. Germline V gene data show CDR1 as SGHDT and CDR2 as YYEEEE. CDR3 in DNA: TGTGCCAGCAGCTTGGTGGTCAGTCGTACAGCTTTCTTT. Protein: CASSLVVSRTAFF.

This clonotype was seen at least ten times. The V and J genes are TRBV6-2 or TRBV6-3 and TRBJ2-4; TRBD2 matches at 14 bases. CDR1 MNHEY and CDR2 SVGEGT come from the germline V gene. Trimming took 11 bases from V and 9 from J; bases not matched to a gene: 9. There are 14 residues in the CDR3. The CDR3 DNA is TGTGCCTGTTGCACCGGGACTAGCGGGAGCATTCAGTACTTC. Amino acids: CACCTGTSGSIQYF.

Many counts were recorded for this clonotype. This chain connects TRBV5-1 to TRBJ1-1; 10 bases are shared with TRBD1. Trimming took 3 bases from V and 5 from J; bases not matched to a gene: 10. Looked up from germline, CDR1 is SGHRS and CDR2 is YFSETQ. The CDR3 is 16 residues long. The CDR3 DNA follows: TGCGCCAGCAGCTCAGGCTTGACAGGGGGCGCAACTGAAGCTTTCTTT. This gives the protein CASSSGLTGGATEAFF.

This chain links TRBV12-3 or TRBV12-4 with TRBJ2-7, with unresolved D. Trimming shortened V by 5 bases and J by 5 bases, and 16 bases separated the two germline ends. This CDR3 comprises 14 residues. DNA of the CDR3: TGTGCCAGCAGTCCGCCCCAGTGGAGACACGAGCAGTACTTC. Amino acids: CASSPPQWRHEQYF.

This clonotype was seen repeatedly, ten times or more. V gene TRBV25-1 combines with J gene TRBJ2-7, with a tentative D call TRBD2 (6 bases). Per the germline V gene, CDR1 is MGHDK and CDR2 is SYGVNS. The CDR3 is made up of 12 amino acids. V was shortened by 3 bases and J by 7 bases, with 10 bases between the two germline ends. The CDR3 nucleotides are TGTGCCAGCAGTGATCTAGCGCGAGAGCAGTACTTC. This encodes CASSDLAREQYF.

This clonotype was picked up many times. The chain employs TRBV27 and TRBJ1-5; 9 nucleotides match TRBD1. J was trimmed by 3 bases and V by 6 bases; bases with no gene match: 6. The CDR3 totals 15 residues. The V gene's germline CDR1 is MNHEY and CDR2 SMNVEV (reference sequence). The CDR3, as DNA: TGTGCCAGCAGCTTGGGACAGGGAATCAATCAGCCCCAGCATTTT. This translates into CASSLGQGINQPQHF.

Turning to this clonotype: A junction end diverges from the germline sequence, so it may reflect a read error. The J gene is TRBJ2-7, the V gene TRBV27; no clear D gene. CDR3 size: 8 residues. Germline-derived CDR1 and CDR2 are MNHEY and SMNVEV (reference sequence). The CDR3 loop reads CASCTATF. The CDR3 DNA follows: TGTGCCAGCTGTACGGCCACCTTC.

A remark on this clonotype: One end of the junction is discordant with germline, which a read error may explain. The chain uses TRBV29-1 and TRBJ2-5; 11 nucleotides align to TRBD2. Germline CDR1 is SQVTM and CDR2 is ANQGSEA. The CDR3 has 14 amino acids. DNA for the CDR3: TGCGGCGTCATACTAGCGGGAGAATCCGAGACCCAGTACTTC. It yields the protein CGVILAGESETQYF.

The J gene is TRBJ1-1, the V gene TRBV5-1; the D is unclear. This CDR3 region has 14 residues. Germline V CDR1 and CDR2: SGHRS, YFSETQ. V dropped 2 bases and J dropped 5 bases, with 13 bases sitting between them. The CDR3 reads CASSFVGERTEAFF. The CDR3 DNA follows: TGCGCCAGCAGCTTTGTCGGGGAGCGGACTGAAGCTTTCTTT.

This clonotype was counted many times. This chain connects TRBV5-1 to TRBJ1-1; no clear D gene. This CDR3 has 18 residues. Trimming removed 0 bases from V and 0 bases from J, with 18 bases in between. CDR1 SGHRS and CDR2 YFSETQ come from the germline V gene. CDR3 protein: CASSLAPQGRSMNTEAFF. The CDR3, as DNA: TGCGCCAGCAGCTTGGCGCCCCAAGGGCGCAGTATGAACACTGAAGCTTTCTTT.

This clonotype was counted many times. The CDR3 coding sequence is TGTGCCAAAGGGGGGACTGATTCCTACGAGCAGTACTTC. Translation: CAKGGTDSYEQYF. The V and J genes are TRBV30 and TRBJ2-7, with D possibly being TRBD1 or TRBD2 (6 bases each). With 8 bases removed from V and 1 base from J, the gap between germline ends came to 15 bases. The CDR3 has 13 residues. Per germline, CDR1 GTSNPN and CDR2 SVGIG (reference sequence).

This clonotype was counted ten times or more. The rearrangement links TRBV7-9 to TRBJ2-7, with 13 bases lining up with TRBD2. J gave up 3 bases and V 6 bases, and 11 bases lay outside the gene matches. This CDR3 spans 17 amino acids. Germline lookup yields CDR1 SEHNR and CDR2 FQNEAQ (reference sequence). CDR3: CASSSLGLAGTHYEQYF. Written as DNA, the CDR3 is TGTGCCAGCAGTTCTCTGGGACTAGCGGGGACCCACTACGAGCAGTACTTC.

This clonotype was recorded many times. The rearrangement links TRBV24-1 to TRBJ1-1; 9 bases agree with TRBD1. Unmatched junction bases numbered 9, after V lost 9 bases and J lost 11 bases. Germline V gene sequence: CDR1 KGHDR, CDR2 SFDVKD. This CDR3 contains 12 residues. CDR3: CATSIQGARAFF. The DNA of the CDR3 is TGTGCCACCTCCATACAGGGGGCGCGCGCTTTCTTT.

This clonotype was recorded once. The chain is built from TRBV27 and TRBJ2-2; possibly TRBD1 for D (5 bases). Trimming removed 2 bases at V and 7 bases at J, with 11 bases between. CDR1 is MNHEY and CDR2 is SMNVEV in the germline V gene (reference sequence). CDR3 length equals 14 residues. This chain's CDR3 is CASSLVRAVGELFF. The CDR3 region has the DNA TGTGCCAGCAGTTTAGTCAGGGCGGTCGGGGAGCTGTTTTTT.

There are many counts of this clonotype. This chain joins TRBV12-5 and TRBJ1-1; 9 bases map to TRBD1. This CDR3 region has 13 residues. Trimming cost V 5 bases and J 6 bases; bases outside gene matches: 4. Germline V CDR1 and CDR2: LGHNT, FRNRAP. The CDR3 spells CASGLGQGSEAFF. CDR3 in DNA: TGTGCTAGTGGTCTGGGACAGGGCTCTGAAGCTTTCTTT.

This clonotype was observed many times. The chain has TRBV27 and TRBJ2-2, with D possibly matching TRBD2 (7 bases). Looked up from germline, CDR1 is MNHEY and CDR2 is SMNVEV (reference sequence). Trimming cost V 7 bases and J 5 bases, with 14 bases left between them. CDR3 length equals 14 residues. In DNA, the CDR3 is TGTGCCAGCACCCGGGGGGCAGCAACCGGGGAGCTGTTTTTT. Protein product: CASTRGAATGELFF.

The rearrangement joins TRBV18 to TRBJ2-7; 9 positions agree with TRBD1. Germline V gene data show CDR1 as KGHSH and CDR2 as LQKENI. Trimming took 2 bases from V and 6 from J; bases not matched to a gene: 8. The CDR3 spans 15 residues. The CDR3 region is CASSPTGTGPREQYF. The DNA of the CDR3 is TGTGCCAGCTCACCAACCGGGACAGGGCCTCGCGAGCAGTACTTC.

This clonotype was counted ten times or more. This chain connects TRBV6-5 to TRBJ2-2; perhaps TRBD2 as D (5 bases). In germline, CDR1 is MNHEY, CDR2 SVGAGI. Trimming stripped 2 bases from V and 4 bases from J, with 11 bases between. The CDR3 consists of 15 residues. The CDR3 sequence is CASSYGLRLTGELFF. For the CDR3, the DNA is TGTGCCAGCAGTTACGGACTGCGACTCACCGGGGAGCTGTTTTTT.

The sample holds many counts of this clonotype. This chain links TRBV29-1 with TRBJ1-6, with a weak D call TRBD1 (6 bases). Germline assignment: CDR1 SQVTM and CDR2 ANQGSEA. V gave up 6 bases and J gave up 7 bases, with 19 bases separating them. This CDR3 has 15 residues. The CDR3 DNA follows: TGCAGCGTCGCCGCCGCGGCAGGGGAGAATTCACCCCTCCACTTT. This sequence encodes CSVAAAAGENSPLHF.

The chain has TRBV6-1 and TRBJ1-2, with D tentatively TRBD1 (5 bases). V dropped 4 bases and J dropped 4 bases, with 10 bases sitting between them. The germline V gene has CDR1 MNHNS and CDR2 SASEGT. This CDR3 comprises 13 residues. The CDR3 protein is CASSAREFYGYTF. In nucleotides, the CDR3 is TGTGCCAGCAGTGCCAGGGAGTTCTATGGCTACACCTTC.

This clonotype was detected ten times or more. The CDR3 sequence: CASSLDQGGEQFF. The CDR3 DNA reads TGTGCCAGCAGCTTGGATCAAGGGGGTGAGCAGTTCTTC. V gene TRBV7-3 combines with J gene TRBJ2-1, with D tentatively TRBD1 (6 bases). In germline, CDR1 is SGHTA, CDR2 FQGTGA. The length of the CDR3 is 13 residues. With 3 bases removed from V and 9 bases from J, the gap between germline ends came to 12 bases.

The rearrangement joins TRBV11-1 to TRBJ2-4; possible D gene TRBD2, 5 bases. The CDR3 is 11 amino acids. V lost 4 bases and J lost 8, with 6 bases in between. Looked up from germline, CDR1 is SGHAT and CDR2 is FQDESV (reference sequence). Written as DNA, the CDR3 is TGTGCCAGCAGCTCCGGGGACATTCAGTACTTC. This encodes CASSSGDIQYF.

This clonotype has a count of ten or more. The chain combines TRBV20-1 with TRBJ2-7, with 10 bases matching TRBD1. The germline V gene encodes CDR1 DFQATT and CDR2 SNEGSKA (reference sequence). After removal of 5 bases from V and 9 bases from J, the junction contained 10 bases not matched to a gene. This CDR3 has 13 residues. The CDR3: CSAPGQGGLGQYF. CDR3 sequence (DNA): TGCAGTGCTCCTGGACAGGGGGGTCTTGGGCAGTACTTC.